Sequencing of this T cell receptor (beta chain) was carried out in a study of patients and donors after allogeneic stem cell transplantation. At least ten counts were recorded for this clonotype. From the RT-PCR reads, TCRdb called clonotypes with MiXCR, one entry per CDR3 protein. The data show 410,000 or so distinct CDR3 sequences, 16% seen once. The germline gives CDR1 SGHRS, CDR2 YFSETQ. With 2 bases removed from V and 12 bases from J, the gap between germline ends came to 20 bases. There are 14 residues in the CDR3. J is TRBJ1-2 and V is TRBV5-1; D is undetermined. This receptor was taken from a human donor who was either an allogeneic HSCT recipient or a stem cell or donor lymphocyte infusion donor (not recorded which). It is not recorded whose cells these are; they may come from a transplant donor. The sample comprised blood, either unsorted or a sorted T cell fraction (not recorded which). CDR3 in amino acids: CASSFGTNPGWHTF. The CDR3 region has the DNA TGCGCCAGCAGCTTCGGCACCAATCCGGGGTGGCACACCTTC.